The next 22 T cell receptor beta chains were all read from a single sample in a study of radiotherapy plus CTLA-4 blockade in lung cancer. The table came from immunoSEQ multiplex PCR; TCRdb's copy has only in-frame clones and leaves some out. The data hold 120,000 or so clones, with 75% to 90% observed a single time. Material: peripheral blood, obtained from a patient treated with radiotherapy plus ipilimumab. The receptors shown here come from a human donor with non-small cell lung cancer that progressed on radiotherapy plus ipilimumab.

The chain couples TRBV7-2 to TRBJ2-1, with 12 bases fitting TRBD2. Germline trimming cut 3 bases from V and 8 bases from J; bases unmatched to any gene: 11. CDR3 length: 17 amino acids. Germline values: CDR1 SGHTA, CDR2 FQGNSA. CDR3 nucleotide sequence: TGTGCCAGCAGCTTTCGGCTAGCGGGAGGGCCGGTGGATGAGCAGTTCTTC. Protein product: CASSFRLAGGPVDEQFF. Full variable domain (remainder filled in from reference TRBV7-2 and TRBJ2-1): GAGVSQSPSNKVTEKGKDVELRCDPISGHTALYWYRQSLGQGLEFLIYFQGNSAPDKSGLPSDRFSAERTGGSVSTLTIQRTQQEDSAVYLCASSFRLAGGPVDEQFFGPGTRLTVL.

The chain links TRBV18 to TRBJ1-5; 9 bases match TRBD1. J lost 1 base, V lost 4 bases, and 2 bases had no gene match. CDR3 length: 15 amino acids. Germline CDR1 is KGHSH and CDR2 is LQKENI. In DNA, the CDR3 is TGTGCCAGCTCACGGACAGGGGTGAGCAATCAGCCCCAGCATTTT. Translating gives CASSRTGVSNQPQHF. Using reference TRBV18 and TRBJ1-5 for the parts outside the CDR3, the full variable domain is NAGVMQNPRHLVRRRGQEARLRCSPMKGHSHVYWYRQLPEEGLKFMVYLQKENIIDESGMPKERFSAEFPKEGPSILRIQQVVRGDSAAYFCASSRTGVSNQPQHFGDGTRLSIL.

J is TRBJ1-2 and V is TRBV18; a possible D gene is TRBD1 (6 bases). V lost 2 bases and J 2 bases, leaving 9 bases between the germline ends. This CDR3 has 14 amino acids. Germline V CDR1 and CDR2: KGHSH, LQKENI. CDR3 nucleotides: TGTGCCAGCTCACCAAGGGGGGACAACTATGGCTACACCTTC. It yields the protein CASSPRGDNYGYTF.

CDR3 loop: CASSEIQRSTDTQYF. CDR3 sequence (DNA): TGTGCCAGCAGTGAAATTCAGCGGAGCACAGATACGCAGTATTTT. The chain couples TRBV2 to TRBJ2-3, with D maybe TRBD2 (5 bases). The CDR3 extends over 15 amino acids. Germline V gene data show CDR1 as SNHLY and CDR2 as FYNNEI. Trimming stripped 2 bases from V and 0 bases from J, with 9 bases between.

This clone was counted a few times. Within the sample, other DNA sequences also encode this same CDR3. This chain connects TRBV4-1 to TRBJ2-5, with D maybe TRBD2 (5 bases). Trimming cost V 0 bases and J 5 bases, with 13 bases left between them. Germline V lookup: CDR1 MGHRA, CDR2 YSYEKL. This CDR3 spans 15 amino acids. The CDR3 is CASSQDPGVAETQYF. The DNA of the CDR3 is TGCGCCAGCAGCCAAGACCCCGGAGTAGCGGAGACCCAGTACTTC.

The genes are TRBV6-1 and TRBJ2-1; the match to TRBD1 covers 7 bases. The CDR3 extends over 13 amino acids. V shed 2 bases and J 8 bases; nucleotides not matched to a gene: 3. Per germline, CDR1 MNHNS and CDR2 SASEGT. Written as DNA, the CDR3 is TGTGCCAGCAGTGAAAACAGGGGATATGAGCAGTTCTTC. This encodes CASSENRGYEQFF.

This clone was seen a single time. The CDR3 reads CASSSISGRAYNEQFF. CDR3 DNA sequence: TGTGCCAGCAGCTCGATTAGCGGGAGGGCCTACAATGAGCAGTTCTTC. This chain links TRBV7-6 with TRBJ2-1, with TRBD2 matching over 11 bases. V dropped 4 bases and J dropped 2; count of bases not matched to a gene: 4. This CDR3 region has 16 residues. Germline CDR1 reads SGHVS; CDR2 reads FNYEAQ.

This chain joins TRBV7-6 and TRBJ1-2; maybe TRBD1 (5 bases). The V end was cut by 11 bases, the J end by 6 bases, with 10 bases between. This CDR3 comprises 10 residues. CDR1 SGHVS and CDR2 FNYEAQ come from the germline V gene. The CDR3: CAWGINGYTF. In DNA, the CDR3 is TGTGCCTGGGGCATAAATGGCTACACCTTC.

This clone was detected a few times. V is TRBV18 and J is TRBJ1-5; D not resolved. Germline V gene data show CDR1 as KGHSH and CDR2 as LQKENI. The germline V and J ends were trimmed by 1 base and 0 bases, with 7 bases remaining between them. The CDR3 spans 15 residues. CDR3 nucleotide sequence: TGTGCCAGCTCACCACAGAAACATAGCAATCAGCCCCAGCATTTT. Translating it yields CASSPQKHSNQPQHF.

This chain joins TRBV7-3 and TRBJ2-1; unclear D gene. Trimming removed 5 bases from V and 8 bases from J, with 13 bases in between. The CDR3 length is 13 residues. CDR1 and CDR2 from the germline V gene are SGHTA and FQGTGA. CDR3 DNA sequence: TGTGCCAGCAGCCGCAGTCAAAAGGATGAGCAGTTCTTC. Amino acid sequence: CASSRSQKDEQFF.

There are a few counts of this clone. The V call is TRBV19, the J call TRBJ2-5, with D tentatively TRBD1 (5 bases). Trimming left V 2 bases short and J 2 bases short, with 12 bases between. Germline V CDR1 and CDR2: LNHDA, SQIVND (reference sequence). This CDR3 has 15 amino acids. The chain's CDR3 is CASSIRQQRQETQYF. In DNA, the CDR3 is TGTGCCAGTAGTATACGACAGCAACGTCAAGAGACCCAGTACTTC.

This clone came up once. The chain combines TRBV9 with TRBJ2-3; D unclear. With 8 bases removed from V and 6 bases from J, the gap between germline ends came to 10 bases. Germline lookup yields CDR1 SGDLS and CDR2 YYNGEE. The CDR3 length is 11 residues. CDR3 nucleotides: TGTGCCAGTAAAGGACGGGATACGCAGTATTTT. Amino acid sequence: CASKGRDTQYF.

V usage is TRBV27 and J usage is TRBJ2-3; no reliable D call. This CDR3 comprises 13 residues. V was cut by 8 bases and J by 0 bases, with 9 bases left in between. CDR1 and CDR2 (germline): MNHEY, SMNVEV (reference sequence). As DNA, the CDR3 is TGTGCCAGCGCTAGGATGAGCACAGATACGCAGTATTTT. This translates into CASARMSTDTQYF.

The rearrangement links TRBV7-9 to TRBJ1-2; D is possibly TRBD1 (6 bases). Germline loops: CDR1 SEHNR, CDR2 FQNEAQ (reference sequence). The ends were cut back, 7 bases at V and 3 bases at J, with 18 bases in the middle. This CDR3 has 15 residues. For the CDR3, the DNA is TGTGCCAGCACCAGGAGGGGCAGGGGAGACTATGGCTACACCTTC. Translated: CASTRRGRGDYGYTF.

In DNA form, the CDR3 reads TGTGCCAGCAGCTTGGTGGACAGGGGCGACTATGGCTACACCTTC. Translation gives CASSLVDRGDYGYTF. The chain combines TRBV5-6 with TRBJ1-2, with 9 positions matching TRBD1. Germline V gene sequence: CDR1 SGHDT, CDR2 YYEEEE. The ends lost 0 bases at V and 3 bases at J; junction bases unmatched: 3. The CDR3 covers 15 residues.

The chain combines TRBV19 with TRBJ1-2; D not resolved. CDR1 is LNHDA and CDR2 is SQIVND in the germline V gene (reference sequence). V was pared by 7 bases and J by 2 bases, with 20 bases between. The CDR3 runs to 16 residues. The CDR3: CASTTRLVSKNYGYTF. In DNA form, the CDR3 reads TGTGCCAGTACCACACGGTTGGTCAGCAAGAACTATGGCTACACCTTC.

The chain is built from TRBV18 and TRBJ2-7; 9 positions agree with TRBD2. J lost 5 bases, V lost 4 bases, and 9 bases had no gene match. This CDR3 has 15 amino acids. Looked up from germline, CDR1 is KGHSH and CDR2 is LQKENI. The CDR3 DNA reads as TGTGCCAGCTCACTGGCGGGAGGGAGTCTTAACGAGCAGTACTTC. It encodes CASSLAGGSLNEQYF. The full variable domain, with the rest looked up from reference TRBV18 and TRBJ2-7, is NAGVMQNPRHLVRRRGQEARLRCSPMKGHSHVYWYRQLPEEGLKFMVYLQKENIIDESGMPKERFSAEFPKEGPSILRIQQVVRGDSAAYFCASSLAGGSLNEQYFGPGTRLTVT.

The V and J genes are TRBV18 and TRBJ1-1; D unclear. With 1 base removed from V and 7 bases from J, the gap between germline ends came to 7 bases. The CDR3 runs 12 residues. Germline CDR1 is KGHSH and CDR2 is LQKENI. Here the CDR3 DNA reads TGTGCCAGCTCACCACTCGCTGGTGAAGCTTTCTTT. Its protein is CASSPLAGEAFF. Based on the CDR3 plus reference TRBV18 and TRBJ1-1, the full variable domain is NAGVMQNPRHLVRRRGQEARLRCSPMKGHSHVYWYRQLPEEGLKFMVYLQKENIIDESGMPKERFSAEFPKEGPSILRIQQVVRGDSAAYFCASSPLAGEAFFGQGTRLTVV.

V is TRBV7-2 and J is TRBJ2-7; TRBD2 aligns across 11 bases. Germline values: CDR1 SGHTA, CDR2 FQGNSA. CDR3 length: 17 amino acids. With 0 bases clipped from V and 2 bases from J, the junction kept 6 bases outside the gene matches. The CDR3: CASSLAGLAADPYEQYF. Written as DNA, the CDR3 is TGTGCCAGCAGCTTAGCGGGACTAGCGGCAGACCCCTACGAGCAGTACTTC. Full variable domain (remainder filled in from reference TRBV7-2 and TRBJ2-7): GAGVSQSPSNKVTEKGKDVELRCDPISGHTALYWYRQSLGQGLEFLIYFQGNSAPDKSGLPSDRFSAERTGGSVSTLTIQRTQQEDSAVYLCASSLAGLAADPYEQYFGPGTRLTVT.

The chain employs TRBV6-5 and TRBJ1-6; D is undetermined. With 3 bases removed from V and 9 bases from J, the gap between germline ends came to 9 bases. The CDR3 contains 13 residues. Germline V gene data show CDR1 as MNHEY and CDR2 as SVGAGI. DNA of the CDR3: TGTGCCAGCAGTTATGTAAGAACTTCACCCCTCCACTTT. Its protein is CASSYVRTSPLHF.

The chain is built from TRBV21-1 and TRBJ1-5. TRBV21-1 is a pseudogene locus. The CDR3 runs to 13 residues. CDR3: CASSCAGRGPQHF. CDR3 in DNA: TGTGCCAGCAGCTGCGCGGGGAGGGGGCCCCAGCATTTT.

V and J are TRBV2 and TRBJ2-2; D uncertain. This CDR3 is 15 amino acids long. Germline CDR1 and CDR2: SNHLY and FYNNEI. Trimming pared 4 bases from V and 0 bases from J, leaving 9 bases between. The CDR3: CASSVLVPNTGELFF. As DNA, the CDR3 is TGTGCCAGCAGTGTTTTGGTACCGAACACCGGGGAGCTGTTTTTT. Full variable domain (missing parts from reference TRBV2 and TRBJ2-2): EPEVTQTPSHQVTQMGQEVILRCVPISNHLYFYWYRQILGQKVEFLVSFYNNEISEKSEIFDDQFSVERPDGSNFTLKIRSTKLEDSAMYFCASSVLVPNTGELFFGEGSRLTVL.